This T cell receptor (beta chain) was recovered during a study of response to subunit inactivated influenza vaccine. As to this clonotype: Its antigen is undetermined.

Study outcomes and limitations: The study's authors posited that every seasonal influenza vaccination enlists few new T cells.

TCRdb re-called the RT-PCR reads through MiXCR, storing one row per CDR3 protein. The sample shows 430,000 or so distinct CDR3 sequences, roughly 9.7% of them seen only once. The length of the CDR3 is 13 residues. The ends lost 7 bases at V and 15 bases at J; junction bases unmatched: 12. The material was PBMCs from blood, obtained more than 35 days after vaccination. The clonotype originates from a man aged 45-65 years who received an inactivated influenza vaccine. V and J are TRBV12-3 or TRBV12-4 and TRBJ1-5; TRBD1 aligns across 10 bases. This CDR3 reads CASTRDRGSSVHF. CDR3 bases: TGTGCCAGCACCAGGGACAGGGGTTCGTCCGTGCATTTT.